Presented here are 30 T cell receptor beta chains from one specimen sequenced in a study of control samples from healthy donors and cancer patients. The method was immunoSEQ multiplex PCR; TCRdb's version includes in-frame clones alone and lacks a portion of them. The table lists roughly 100,000 clones, roughly 80% of them singletons. The sequenced sample consisted of blood. The origin of the receptors is a woman aged 50 to 60 in good health.

The gene calls are TRBV19 and TRBJ2-7; 11 positions match TRBD2. V gave up 1 base and J gave up 0 bases; unmatched junction bases: 2. Germline CDR1 reads LNHDA; CDR2 reads SQIVND (reference sequence). The CDR3 has 16 amino acids. The CDR3 nucleotides read TGTGCCAGTAGTATAGTTGGGACTAGCGGCTCCTACGAGCAGTACTTC. Its translation: CASSIVGTSGSYEQYF.

The chain employs TRBV5-5 and TRBJ1-4; 9 bases fit TRBD1. The CDR3 sequence is 18 residues long. The trim removed 4 bases at V and 7 bases at J, leaving 17 bases unmatched. The germline gives CDR1 SGHKS, CDR2 YYEKEE (reference sequence). In DNA form, the CDR3 reads TGTGCCAGCAGCCACATTAACCGGGACAGGGTAGTTTCTGAAAAACTGTTTTTT. This codes for CASSHINRDRVVSEKLFF.

This clone has just a few counts. Here the CDR3 DNA reads TGTGCTAGTGGTTTGGCCGTAAGTTCCTACGAGCAGTACTTC. It codes for CASGLAVSSYEQYF. The chain employs TRBV12-5 and TRBJ2-7; no clear D. Germline V lookup: CDR1 LGHNT, CDR2 FRNRAP. Trimming took 1 base from V and 1 from J, leaving 8 bases between them. CDR3 length: 14 amino acids.

The chain has TRBV19 and TRBJ1-2; D gene unclear. Between the trimmed V and J ends, which lost 0 bases and 8 bases, there was a span of 13 bases. From germline, CDR1 is LNHDA and CDR2 SQIVND (reference sequence). This CDR3 spans 14 amino acids. The CDR3 is CASSIDRQARGYTF. The CDR3 DNA reads TGTGCCAGTAGTATAGATCGGCAGGCACGGGGCTACACCTTC.

The chain links TRBV20-1 to TRBJ2-1; D is ambiguous. Germline values: CDR1 DFQATT, CDR2 SNEGSKA (reference sequence). The ends were cut back, 5 bases at V and 10 bases at J, with 9 bases in the middle. The CDR3 consists of 10 residues. The CDR3 coding sequence is TGCAGTGCTCTCCCACAGGAGCAGTTCTTC. It specifies CSALPQEQFF.

The V and J genes are TRBV27 and TRBJ1-5; no clear D. The CDR3 is made up of 18 amino acids. The germline gives CDR1 MNHEY, CDR2 SMNVEV (reference sequence). V was clipped by 5 bases and J by 0 bases, with 20 bases between them. CDR3 sequence (DNA): TGTGCCAGCAGTGTGGGTCCTATAGAATTCTATAGCAATCAGCCCCAGCATTTT. Encoded protein: CASSVGPIEFYSNQPQHF.

This clone was counted between two and nine times. The rearrangement links TRBV13 to TRBJ1-6; D remains unclear. V lost 4 bases to trimming and J lost 0 bases, with 10 bases between them. The length of the CDR3 is 16 residues. Germline V lookup: CDR1 PRHDT, CDR2 FYEKMQ (reference sequence). The CDR3 sequence: CASSSGSSSYNSPLHF. The CDR3 DNA sequence: TGTGCCAGCAGCTCGGGATCGAGCTCCTATAATTCACCCCTCCACTTT.

V gene TRBV6-2 or TRBV6-3 combines with J gene TRBJ1-2, with a weak D call TRBD1 (6 bases). The CDR3 loop spans 13 amino acids. The V gene lost 5 bases and the J gene lost 3 bases, with 10 bases spanning the gap. Germline V gene data show CDR1 as MNHEY and CDR2 as SVGEGT. The DNA for the CDR3 is TGTGCCAGCAGTCGACAGGCTGACTATGGCTACACCTTC. Amino acid sequence: CASSRQADYGYTF.

CDR3 bases: TGTGCCAGCAGCTCTTACAGGGAGAGCACCGGGGAGCTGTTTTTT. Translation: CASSSYRESTGELFF. V and J are TRBV7-2 and TRBJ2-2, with TRBD1 as a possible D gene (6 bases). The germline gives CDR1 SGHTA, CDR2 FQGNSA. V lost 4 bases, J lost 4 bases, and 13 bases lay in between. This CDR3 has 15 residues.

This chain connects TRBV19 to TRBJ2-7; possible D gene TRBD1, 5 bases. This CDR3 contains 14 residues. The germline gives CDR1 LNHDA, CDR2 SQIVND (reference sequence). With 7 bases removed from V and 5 bases from J, the gap between germline ends came to 18 bases. CDR3 sequence (DNA): TGTGCCAGTAACCCATCGGGCAGGGAAGACGAGCAGTACTTC. Translation gives CASNPSGREDEQYF.

The chain employs TRBV27 and TRBJ1-2, with no clear D. V was trimmed by 3 bases and J by 4 bases, leaving 18 bases between them. Germline CDR1 and CDR2: MNHEY and SMNVEV (reference sequence). CDR3 length: 16 amino acids. The CDR3: CASSFFPPLSGYGYTF. The CDR3 DNA reads TGTGCCAGCAGTTTTTTCCCACCTCTGTCTGGCTATGGCTACACCTTC.

This chain uses TRBV4-3 with TRBJ2-7; D may match TRBD1 or TRBD2 (5 bases each). With 4 bases removed from V and 5 bases from J, the gap between germline ends came to 15 bases. There are 14 residues in the CDR3. The V gene's germline CDR1 is LGHNA and CDR2 YSLEER. The CDR3 loop is CASSPGPNSNEQYF. CDR3 nucleotide sequence: TGCGCCAGCAGCCCGGGGCCTAACAGTAACGAGCAGTACTTC.

This chain links TRBV19 with TRBJ2-5; perhaps TRBD1 as D (5 bases). Trimming removed 2 bases at V and 10 bases at J, with 11 bases between. Germline CDR1 LNHDA, CDR2 SQIVND (reference sequence). This CDR3 region has 12 residues. The CDR3 loop is CASSIQGQGQYF. DNA for the CDR3: TGTGCCAGTAGTATACAGGGCCAGGGCCAGTACTTC.

The J gene is TRBJ2-5, the V gene TRBV7-3, with a possible D match to TRBD1 (6 bases). CDR1 SGHTA and CDR2 FQGTGA come from the germline V gene. Trimming took off 5 bases at V and 0 bases at J, with 10 bases between the two ends. This CDR3 region has 14 residues. The CDR3 spells CASSLQGYQETQYF. CDR3 coding DNA: TGTGCCAGCAGCCTACAGGGATACCAAGAGACCCAGTACTTC.

As DNA, the CDR3 is TGTGCCAGCAGCGAGGGTTTGGGAGAACCCTCCTACGAGCAGTACTTC. Amino acids: CASSEGLGEPSYEQYF. The V gene is TRBV9, the J gene TRBJ2-7, with D possibly being TRBD2 (5 bases). This CDR3 is built from 16 residues. Germline V lookup: CDR1 SGDLS, CDR2 YYNGEE. Trimming shortened V by 3 bases and J by 0 bases, and 16 bases separated the two germline ends.

The rearrangement links TRBV7-9 to TRBJ1-5, with 7 bases lining up with TRBD1. From germline, CDR1 is SEHNR and CDR2 FQNEAQ (reference sequence). V shed 4 bases, J shed 6 bases, and the junction held 3 bases outside the gene matches. The CDR3 sequence is 13 residues long. DNA of the CDR3: TGTGCCAGCAGCTCGACAGGGCTTCAGCCCCAGCATTTT. Its protein product is CASSSTGLQPQHF. Variable domain in full (rest from reference TRBV7-9 and TRBJ1-5): DTGVSQNPRHKITKRGQNVTFRCDPISEHNRLYWYRQTLGQGPEFLTYFQNEAQLEKSRLLSDRFSAERPKGSFSTLEIQRTEQGDSAMYLCASSSTGLQPQHFGDGTRLSIL.

The V and J genes are TRBV19 and TRBJ2-3, with D perhaps matching TRBD1 (5 bases). The germline CDR1 and CDR2 sequences are LNHDA and SQIVND (reference sequence). The V end was cut by 3 bases, the J end by 0 bases, with 13 bases between. CDR3 length: 16 amino acids. CDR3 in amino acids: CASSITDTRSTDTQYF. The DNA for the CDR3 is TGTGCCAGTAGTATTACGGACACCCGTAGCACAGATACGCAGTATTTT.

This clone was detected only once. The chain carries TRBV7-8 and TRBJ1-1; D is undetermined. The germline CDR1 and CDR2 sequences are SGHVS and FQNEAQ. This CDR3 spans 15 amino acids. The V end lost 5 bases, the J end lost 5 bases, and 18 bases lay between the germline ends. CDR3 amino acids: CASSPTAGGETEAFF. DNA for the CDR3: TGTGCCAGCAGCCCCACCGCGGGAGGAGAAACTGAAGCTTTCTTT.

The chain carries TRBV6-2 or TRBV6-3 and TRBJ2-7; D remains ambiguous. The CDR3 loop spans 15 amino acids. Germline CDR1 and CDR2: MNHEY and SVGEGT. V was cut by 2 bases and J by 0 bases, with 11 bases left in between. The CDR3 region has the DNA TGTGCCAGCAGTTACCCTCCACCCGCCTCCTACGAGCAGTACTTC. Protein: CASSYPPPASYEQYF.

This chain joins TRBV27 and TRBJ2-7, with 8 bases fitting TRBD1. The CDR3 covers 14 residues. Germline loops: CDR1 MNHEY, CDR2 SMNVEV (reference sequence). V shed 2 bases, J shed 3 bases, and the junction held 3 bases outside the gene matches. CDR3 residues: CASSLRGQVYEQYF. CDR3 bases: TGTGCCAGCAGTTTACGGGGACAGGTCTACGAGCAGTACTTC.

This clone was seen once. The chain uses TRBV4-3 and TRBJ1-1; TRBD1 aligns across 8 bases. The CDR3 extends over 13 amino acids. V lost 6 bases and J lost 3; bases outside the gene matches: 3. The germline CDR1 and CDR2 sequences are LGHNA and YSLEER. The CDR3 reads CASRDREHTEAFF. CDR3 nucleotide sequence: TGCGCCAGCAGGGACAGGGAGCACACTGAAGCTTTCTTT.

V usage is TRBV5-1 and J usage is TRBJ2-7, with 9 nucleotides matching TRBD2. CDR1 SGHRS and CDR2 YFSETQ come from the germline V gene. The V and J ends lost 4 bases and 2 bases, in that order; junction bases with no gene match: 7. The CDR3 totals 15 residues. CDR3 protein: CASSPSSGRTYEQYF. CDR3 DNA sequence: TGCGCCAGCAGCCCCAGTAGCGGGAGAACCTACGAGCAGTACTTC.

The gene calls are TRBV4-3 and TRBJ2-5; D is perhaps TRBD1 (5 bases). Trimming stripped 1 base from V and 5 bases from J, with 5 bases between. The CDR3 has 12 amino acids. The germline V gene has CDR1 LGHNA and CDR2 YSLEER. The chain's CDR3 is CASSQAGETQYF. The DNA of the CDR3 is TGCGCCAGCAGCCAAGCAGGGGAGACCCAGTACTTC.

The chain recombines TRBV6-6 with TRBJ1-4, with 11 bases lining up with TRBD1. Per germline, CDR1 MNHNY and CDR2 SVGAGI (reference sequence). The CDR3 runs 15 residues. Unmatched junction bases numbered 8, after V lost 10 bases and J lost 4 bases. CDR3 sequence (DNA): TGTGCCATAGCCGGACAGGGGGCGATTAATGAAAAACTGTTTTTT. This gives the protein CAIAGQGAINEKLFF.

The V call is TRBV7-2, the J call TRBJ2-5; 7 positions agree with TRBD2. This CDR3 has 15 amino acids. Unmatched junction bases numbered 7, after V lost 5 bases and J lost 1 base. The germline V gene has CDR1 SGHTA and CDR2 FQGNSA. CDR3 sequence: CASSPPGGRQETQYF. For the CDR3, the DNA is TGTGCCAGCAGCCCTCCGGGAGGCCGCCAAGAGACCCAGTACTTC.

This clone was counted between two and nine times. The rearrangement joins TRBV10-3 to TRBJ2-3; 9 positions agree with TRBD1. Germline assignment: CDR1 ENHRY and CDR2 SYGVKD. The CDR3 covers 17 residues. The V and J ends lost 0 bases and 2 bases, in that order; junction bases with no gene match: 6. This chain's CDR3 is CAISESLGQGHTDTQYF. Written as DNA, the CDR3 is TGTGCCATCAGTGAGTCGCTAGGACAGGGGCACACAGATACGCAGTATTTT.

This clone occurred a few times. Here the CDR3 reads CASSYYDRGAEAFF. The CDR3 DNA reads TGTGCCAGCAGTTACTACGACAGGGGGGCTGAAGCTTTCTTT. The chain uses TRBV6-5 and TRBJ1-1; TRBD1 agrees at 9 bases. Germline CDR1 and CDR2: MNHEY and SVGAGI. The CDR3 is made up of 14 amino acids. The trim removed 1 base at V and 6 bases at J, leaving 3 bases unmatched.

V and J are TRBV7-9 and TRBJ1-5; no firm D call. Trimming pared 0 bases from V and 5 bases from J, leaving 2 bases between. The germline gives CDR1 SEHNR, CDR2 FQNEAQ (reference sequence). This CDR3 spans 12 amino acids. CDR3 amino acids: CASSLADQPQHF. In nucleotides, the CDR3 is TGTGCCAGCAGCTTAGCGGATCAGCCCCAGCATTTT.

V and J are TRBV10-3 and TRBJ2-1, with 7 bases matching TRBD1. V lost 9 bases to trimming and J lost 10 bases; unmatched junction nucleotides: 12. Germline V gene data show CDR1 as ENHRY and CDR2 as SYGVKD. The CDR3 consists of 13 residues. CDR3 coding DNA: TGTGCCATTTCCGGGACAGCGTTCGAGGAGCAGTTCTTC. It translates to CAISGTAFEEQFF.

This clone has only a few counts. Compared with germline, one end of the junction differs, possibly owing to a read error. V gene TRBV6-6 combines with J gene TRBJ2-7; 11 nucleotides agree with TRBD1. The germline gives CDR1 MNHNY, CDR2 SVGAGI (reference sequence). The CDR3 has 11 residues. The CDR3 DNA follows: TGTGCCAGCAGTGGGCCGGGACAGGGGGACTTC. It is translated as CASSGPGQGDF.